The T cell receptor beta chain under discussion was sequenced for a study of regulatory T cells in long-lasting Graves disease (dated by TCRdb to the early 2020s). A note on the overall study: In the newly diagnosed Graves' disease group, patients had been taking antithyroid drugs for less than 3 months. A total of approximately 35 samples underwent TCR sequencing: about 13 from persistent and about 20 from newly diagnosed Graves' disease patients. The study was registered as a clinical trial and conducted in China. Patients with persistent Graves' disease were compared with patients with newly diagnosed Graves' disease using TCR sequencing and RNA sequencing of peripheral blood.

Overall study outcomes, separate from this receptor: The authors acknowledged the small sample size as a limitation that may reduce accuracy. Sequencing and analysis were limited to the TCR beta chain. The study examined only peripheral blood because the primary lesion, thyroid tissue, could not be accessed. TRBV28, TRBJ1-2 and TRBJ2-5 were preferentially used in persistent disease, while TRBV20-1 and TRBJ2-1 were favored in newly diagnosed disease. Compared with newly diagnosed patients, persistent Graves' disease patients had lower TCR Shannon entropy and fewer highly expanded clones, which suggests clonal expansion. Persistent patients shared more public clonotypes among themselves (more than 2,500) than newly diagnosed patients did (roughly 920).

Note on this clonotype: It has no known antigen specificity. A much bigger clone sits one base away, suggesting this may be a read error.

According to the study, the label for this sample's time point signals: newly diagnosed GD, antithyroid drugs for less than 3 months. RNA was extracted from PBMCs in TRIzol for both TCR sequencing and RNA sequencing. The diagnosis of Graves' disease was made according to American Thyroid Association guidelines. Recruitment of patients was carried out at an endocrinology department in Xi'an, China. From each patient, about 8.9 milliliters of peripheral blood was collected into an EDTA anticoagulant tube. Ficoll Paque Plus density gradient separation was used to isolate PBMCs, and no additional T cell sorting was done. An Agilent 2100 Bioanalyzer and agarose gel were used to assess RNA quality, and a NanoDrop 2000 was used to measure RNA concentration. Library preparation used multiplex PCR. Data came from an Illumina HiSeq 4000. To build TCR beta libraries, CDR3 regions were amplified by Arm-PCR using iRepertoire HTBI primers. PCR products were gel purified before sequencing. The paper's data handling went like this. Across samples, fewer than 70 TRBV and roughly 15 TRBJ segments were identified and used for gene usage analysis of CDR3 amino acid clonotypes. COPE and FqMerger were used to merge the filtered high-quality paired reads into contigs. BLAST was used to align contigs to the IMGT TRBV, TRBD and TRBJ reference genes, and CDR3 was defined following IMGT. Clonotypes above 0.1% frequency were classified as highly expanded clones. Repertoire diversity was measured by Shannon entropy, and V-J evenness by the Gini coefficient. Public clonotypes were defined as clonotypes shared by more than one individual. In TCRdb, the public reads were trimmed at Q25 with fastp and aligned with MiXCR, with productive beta chains retained. Rows with a matching CDR3 protein are joined into one entry that keeps the most common DNA and genes. These V and J calls derive from TCRdb rather than the authors' analysis. Across this sample there are 360,000 or so distinct CDR3 sequences, with around 15% seen only once. 20% of the sample is held by the ten biggest clonotypes.

Trimming costs V 6 bases and J 10 bases, and their ends lie 13 bases apart. The CDR3 has 12 amino acids, counting the end cysteine and phenylalanine. Of the read, only the CDR3 DNA is kept; its 36 bases are in frame from base 1. Per the germline V gene (reference sequence), LNHNV is the CDR1 and YYDKDF is the CDR2. This same sample was also part of a study on T cells in Graves' hyperthyroidism and ophthalmopathy. Per the second study: A patient counted as having stable Graves' hyperthyroidism if no progression to ophthalmopathy occurred over 18 months of follow-up. The hyperthyroidism patients were between 18 and 65 years old and newly diagnosed, with a disease duration of less than 2 months. Exclusion was applied to patients with uncontrolled infections, other autoimmune diseases, pregnancy or lactation. Clinical symptoms, serum thyroxine and TRAb, thyroid ultrasound, and orbital computed tomography formed the basis for the diagnoses. The TCR CDR3 was subjected to a first round of RT-PCR using the HTBI primer set and the Qiagen OneStep RT-PCR kit. Most expanded thyroid clonotypes (frequency above 0.001) were also detected in blood, a finding suggesting that blood repertoires may reflect thyroid immune responses. A 13 V-J signature model separated ophthalmopathy from stable hyperthyroidism, with around 91% sensitivity and roughly 81% specificity in cross-validation and 80%/75% in testing. In validation, progression to ophthalmopathy was predicted by the model with almost 71% sensitivity and 72% to 80% specificity, a median of approximately 7.1 months before onset. A discovery cohort of roughly 96 patients, about 40 with Graves' ophthalmopathy and under 60 with stable Graves' hyperthyroidism, was used to find distinguishing TCR V-J signatures. Prospective prediction of ophthalmopathy was tested in an independent validation cohort of 18 to 20 hyperthyroidism patients and 17 patients who later progressed to ophthalmopathy. The roughly 100 discovery patients were randomly divided into training and test sets at a 7:3 ratio. In about 6 Graves' hyperthyroidism patients, the study also compared T-cell repertoires from thyroid tissue with T-cell repertoires from blood. After blood sampling, hyperthyroidism patients were treated with methimazole at a starting dose of 30 mg daily, and ophthalmopathy patients were treated with high-dose intravenous methylprednisolone. The libraries were constructed in a second round of multiplex PCR and then size-selected and purified. Paired-end sequencing of the libraries was performed with 100 bp reads on an Illumina HiSeq2000. SOAPnuke was used to process the raw data, throwing out any read that contained adapters or uncalled bases, had a mean Phred below 15, or lacked an exact constant-primer or identifier match. COPE v1.2.5 was used to merge the high-quality paired reads, and each unique nucleotide sequence was defined as a clonotype. Clonotypes were aligned to IMGT TRBV, TRBD and TRBJ reference segments using MiTCR v1.1. The analysis was restricted to V-J combinations with a frequency above 0.0001, which together covered roughly 99% of the repertoires. The TCS score was defined as the ratio of F50 (clonal expansion) to E x V (chaos), calculated using BLOSUM62-based TCRdist between CDR3 peptides within each V-J. Welch's t-statistics and random forest reduced around 510 V-J features to 13, which were used in a naive Bayes classifier (R e1071). Sample size was not statistically predetermined, and investigators were not blinded to group allocation. According to the paper, TCR Vbeta CDR3 sequencing was carried out on 135 peripheral blood samples, which came from more than 40 ophthalmopathy, about 75 hyperthyroidism and about 17 progressor patients.

The V gene is TRBV15 and the J gene is TRBJ2-1, with TRBD2 as a weak D call on 6 bases. This sequence was found in a woman aged 18-29 years with Graves disease. Donor details come from another sample of the same person, matched by shared clones. The input for sequencing was peripheral blood mononuclear cells (PBMCs), taken at new diagnosis, from a patient treated with antithyroid drugs. The nucleotides are TGTGCCACCAGTTTCGGAGGGGACGAGCAGTTCTTC. This gives the protein CATSFGGDEQFF.